The rows below give T cell receptor beta chains drawn from one sample of a study of radiation and T cells in renal cell carcinoma. Clones were read by immunoSEQ multiplex PCR, and TCRdb kept only the in-frame ones, dropping some. The sample shows tens of thousands of clones, approximately 86% of them seen only once. The sample consisted of blood, taken from a patient whose treatment included radiotherapy and nephrectomy. Receptors were obtained from a woman aged 45-65 years with renal cell carcinoma. The CDR3 runs from the conserved cysteine through the conserved F or W. D genes are given only for firm matches. For some rows the clone size is stated as once, few or many, or as a class when expanded; others skip it.

size: .
J: TRBJ2-1
V: TRBV10-3
D: TRBD2
CDR3: CAISENKGLAANEQFF
DNA: TGTGCCATCAGTGAAAATAAGGGACTAGCGGCAAATGAGCAGTTCTTC

size: .
J: TRBJ2-7
V: TRBV5-6
D: .
CDR3: CASSPERQSTYEQYF
DNA: TGTGCCAGCAGCCCCGAGCGCCAAAGTACCTACGAGCAGTACTTC

size: .
J: TRBJ2-1
V: TRBV7-2
D: TRBD2
CDR3: CASSLTSALSYNEQFF
DNA: TGTGCCAGCAGCTTAACTAGCGCCCTCTCCTACAATGAGCAGTTCTTC

size: .
J: TRBJ1-6
V: TRBV7-9
D: .
CDR3: CASSQGRDSPLHF
DNA: TGTGCCAGCAGCCAGGGACGGGATTCACCCCTCCACTTT

size: .
J: TRBJ1-5
V: TRBV7-8
D: .
CDR3: CASSRALGNQPQHF
DNA: TGTGCCAGCAGCCGGGCCTTGGGTAATCAGCCCCAGCATTTT

size: .
J: TRBJ2-6
V: TRBV5-1
D: .
CDR3: CASSPPGHSSGANVLTF
DNA: TGCGCCAGCAGCCCCCCAGGACATAGCTCTGGGGCCAACGTCCTGACTTTC

size: once
J: TRBJ2-2
V: TRBV2
D: .
CDR3: CASKLVPSPGELFF
DNA: TGTGCCTCTAAGCTTGTACCGTCCCCCGGGGAGCTGTTTTTT

size: .
J: TRBJ1-2
V: TRBV6-5
D: TRBD1
CDR3: CASSRTGGGLGGYTF
DNA: TGTGCCAGCAGTCGGACAGGGGGCGGACTAGGTGGCTACACCTTC

size: .
J: TRBJ2-7
V: TRBV15
D: TRBD1
CDR3: CATSRVRTGAYEQYF
DNA: TGTGCCACCAGCAGAGTCCGGACAGGGGCGTACGAGCAGTACTTC

size: .
J: TRBJ2-7
V: TRBV4-1
D: .
CDR3: CASSQEPSATYEQYF
DNA: TGCGCCAGCAGCCAAGAGCCTAGCGCTACCTACGAGCAGTACTTC

size: .
J: TRBJ2-2
V: TRBV5-1
D: TRBD2
CDR3: CVSSLELAGGPITGELFF
DNA: TGCGTCAGCAGCTTGGAACTAGCGGGAGGGCCTATCACCGGGGAGCTGTTTTTT

size: .
J: TRBJ2-7
V: TRBV7-2
D: .
CDR3: CASSLGLGRYEQYF
DNA: TGTGCCAGCAGCTTAGGGCTTGGACGGTACGAGCAGTACTTC

size: .
J: TRBJ2-2
V: TRBV5-6
D: TRBD1
CDR3: CASSFGQGDTGELFF
DNA: TGTGCCAGCAGCTTCGGACAGGGAGACACCGGGGAGCTGTTTTTT

size: .
J: TRBJ2-7
V: TRBV7-2
D: TRBD1
CDR3: CASSLMGQGYEQYF
DNA: TGTGCCAGCAGCTTAATGGGACAGGGTTACGAGCAGTACTTC

size: .
J: TRBJ1-2
V: TRBV27
D: .
CDR3: CASSFRTGNYGYTF
DNA: TGTGCCAGCAGTTTCAGGACGGGGAACTATGGCTACACCTTC

size: .
J: TRBJ2-1
V: TRBV4-2
D: TRBD2
CDR3: CASRRLAGDANEQFF
DNA: TGTGCCAGCAGACGACTAGCGGGAGATGCCAATGAGCAGTTCTTC

size: once
J: TRBJ2-7
V: TRBV28
D: TRBD1
CDR3: CASGGTGFGVEQYF
DNA: TGTGCCAGCGGGGGGACAGGATTCGGGGTCGAGCAGTACTTC

size: .
J: TRBJ2-2
V: TRBV4-3
D: TRBD1
CDR3: CASSPETGGGTGELFF
DNA: TGCGCCAGCAGCCCAGAGACAGGGGGCGGCACCGGGGAGCTGTTTTTT

size: .
J: TRBJ1-4
V: TRBV10-3
D: .
CDR3: CAISEAGSEEKLFF
DNA: TGTGCCATCAGTGAGGCAGGGTCGGAAGAAAAACTGTTTTTT

size: .
J: TRBJ1-2
V: TRBV7-2
D: .
CDR3: CASSPRARVEGYTF
DNA: TGTGCCAGCAGCCCCCGGGCCCGAGTCGAAGGCTACACCTTC

size: .
J: TRBJ2-2
V: TRBV28
D: .
CDR3: CASSSGSGELFF
DNA: TGTGCCAGCAGCTCGGGTTCCGGGGAGCTGTTTTTT

size: .
J: TRBJ1-1
V: TRBV19
D: .
CDR3: CASSIGRGEAFF
DNA: TGTGCCAGTAGTATAGGGCGGGGAGAAGCTTTCTTT

size: .
J: TRBJ1-1
V: TRBV6-6
D: .
CDR3: CGHGRGDTEAFF
DNA: TGTGGACACGGGAGAGGGGACACTGAAGCTTTCTTT

size: .
J: TRBJ1-2
V: TRBV9
D: .
CDR3: CASKQGGLTNYGYTF
DNA: TGTGCCAGCAAACAGGGAGGACTTACTAACTATGGCTACACCTTC

size: .
J: TRBJ1-2
V: TRBV6-6
D: .
CDR3: CASSPPGTPYGYTF
DNA: TGTGCCAGCAGCCCCCCCGGGACACCTTATGGCTACACCTTC

size: once
J: TRBJ1-2
V: TRBV6-1
D: TRBD1
CDR3: CASSEAFPGQGTGCGYTF
DNA: TGTGCCAGCAGTGAAGCATTCCCGGGACAGGGCACAGGCTGTGGCTACACCTTC

size: .
J: TRBJ2-3
V: TRBV29-1
D: TRBD2
CDR3: CSVTSGGYTDTQYF
DNA: TGCAGCGTAACTAGCGGGGGTTACACAGATACGCAGTATTTT

size: .
J: TRBJ2-2
V: TRBV9
D: .
CDR3: CASSPAGLVTGELFF
DNA: TGTGCCAGCAGCCCGGCTGGATTGGTCACCGGGGAGCTGTTTTTT

size: few
J: TRBJ2-7
V: TRBV18
D: TRBD1
CDR3: CASSRGQGAAGQYF
DNA: TGTGCCAGCTCTCGAGGACAGGGGGCTGCGGGGCAGTACTTC

size: .
J: TRBJ2-7
V: TRBV2
D: TRBD1
CDR3: CASSPGTAYEQYF
DNA: TGTGCCAGCAGTCCCGGGACAGCCTACGAGCAGTACTTC

size: many
J: TRBJ2-7
V: TRBV4-2
D: TRBD1
CDR3: CASSQSLGGYDEQYF
DNA: TGTGCCAGCAGCCAAAGCTTAGGGGGCTACGACGAGCAGTACTTC

size: .
J: TRBJ1-2
V: TRBV5-1
D: TRBD1
CDR3: CASSLTGAAGYTF
DNA: TGCGCCAGCAGCTTGACAGGGGCGGCTGGCTACACCTTC

size: .
J: TRBJ2-3
V: TRBV10-3
D: TRBD2
CDR3: CAIRGGVTDTQYF
DNA: TGTGCCATCAGGGGGGGGGTCACAGATACGCAGTATTTT

size: .
J: TRBJ1-2
V: TRBV4-3
D: TRBD1
CDR3: CASSQFDRGHGGYTF
DNA: TGCGCCAGCAGCCAATTCGACAGGGGGCACGGGGGCTACACCTTC

size: .
J: TRBJ2-2
V: TRBV11-3
D: .
CDR3: CASSQGTVRSGELFF
DNA: TGTGCCAGCAGCCAAGGGACGGTTCGTTCCGGGGAGCTGTTTTTT

size: .
J: TRBJ1-2
V: TRBV6-5
D: TRBD1
CDR3: CASSNRGPGETF
DNA: TGTGCCAGCAGTAACAGGGGACCCGGCGAAACCTTC

size: few
J: TRBJ1-2
V: TRBV7-2
D: TRBD1
CDR3: CASSIDGTGAYGYTF
DNA: TGTGCCAGCAGCATAGACGGGACAGGGGCCTATGGCTACACCTTC

size: once
J: TRBJ2-7
V: TRBV9
D: TRBD2
CDR3: CASSTLAGGGDEQYF
DNA: TGTGCCAGCAGCACCCTAGCGGGAGGTGGTGACGAGCAGTACTTC

size: .
J: TRBJ2-3
V: TRBV19
D: .
CDR3: CASSIGRPGTDTQYF
DNA: TGTGCCAGTAGTATAGGGAGACCTGGCACAGATACGCAGTATTTT

size: .
J: TRBJ2-7
V: TRBV6-6
D: .
CDR3: CAISQGLGYEQYF
DNA: TGTGCCATTTCGCAGGGCTTGGGGTACGAGCAGTACTTC

size: once
J: TRBJ2-1
V: TRBV28
D: .
CDR3: CASSLYRNEQFF
DNA: TGTGCCAGCAGTTTATACCGGAATGAGCAGTTCTTC

size: few
J: TRBJ1-4
V: TRBV4-1
D: .
CDR3: CASSPAGEKLFF
DNA: TGCGCCAGCAGCCCCGCAGGTGAAAAACTGTTTTTT

size: once
J: TRBJ1-4
V: TRBV18
D: .
CDR3: CASSPDLTGWEKLFF
DNA: TGTGCCAGCTCACCAGACCTTACGGGGTGGGAAAAACTGTTTTTT

size: .
J: TRBJ2-3
V: TRBV5-6
D: TRBD2
CDR3: CASSLVPAGEGDTQYF
DNA: TGTGCCAGCAGCTTGGTACCAGCGGGAGAGGGAGATACGCAGTATTTT

size: few
J: TRBJ2-5
V: TRBV2
D: .
CDR3: CASSERGLGETQYF
DNA: TGTGCCAGCAGTGAAAGAGGGTTGGGAGAGACCCAGTACTTC

size: .
J: TRBJ1-6
V: TRBV29-1
D: TRBD1
CDR3: CSVMAGGNNSPLHF
DNA: TGCAGCGTTATGGCAGGGGGAAATAATTCACCCCTCCACTTT

size: .
J: TRBJ2-2
V: TRBV15
D: .
CDR3: CATSRRGFRGTGELFF
DNA: TGTGCCACCAGCAGGAGGGGTTTTCGAGGAACCGGGGAGCTGTTTTTT

size: .
J: TRBJ1-6
V: TRBV19
D: .
CDR3: CASSIDPTGISSPLHF
DNA: TGTGCCAGTAGTATAGACCCCACGGGTATCTCATCACCCCTCCACTTT

size: once
J: TRBJ2-5
V: TRBV2
D: TRBD1
CDR3: CASRGTGGGTQYF
DNA: TGTGCCAGCAGGGGGACAGGGGGCGGGACCCAGTACTTC

size: .
J: TRBJ2-3
V: TRBV28
D: TRBD1
CDR3: CASRLAGTGGSINPDTQYF
DNA: TGTGCCAGCAGACTAGCCGGGACAGGGGGATCAATAAACCCAGATACGCAGTATTTT

size: .
J: TRBJ2-7
V: TRBV2
D: .
CDR3: CASRGGRNPYEQYF
DNA: TGTGCCAGCAGGGGTGGGAGGAACCCCTACGAGCAGTACTTC

size: .
J: TRBJ1-3
V: TRBV9
D: TRBD1
CDR3: CASSVDRGPGNTIYF
DNA: TGTGCCAGCAGCGTAGACAGGGGGCCTGGAAACACCATATATTTT

size: .
J: TRBJ2-1
V: TRBV4-1
D: .
CDR3: CASSQIRDLAYNEQFF
DNA: TGCGCCAGCAGCCAAATCCGGGACTTAGCTTACAATGAGCAGTTCTTC

size: .
J: TRBJ1-3
V: TRBV28
D: TRBD1
CDR3: CASSLWGQTASGNTIYF
DNA: TGTGCCAGCAGTTTATGGGGACAGACCGCCTCTGGAAACACCATATATTTT